This T cell receptor beta chain was documented in a study of CD8+ T cells in alopecia areata. Whole-study context: Oral tofacitinib (5 to 10 mg twice daily) was administered to treated patients. Tofacitinib lasted 6 to 18 months, then 6 months off drug.

The V and J ends lost 2 bases and 7 bases respectively, with 15 bases between them. The CDR3 length is 16 residues. CDR1 is SNHLY, CDR2 FYNNEI, per germline. Indicated treatment: oral pan-JAK inhibitor, 5-10 mg twice daily. A word on this clone: Its antigen is unknown.

cDNA prepared by RNA extraction and subsequent reverse transcription served as the template for sequencing. The repertoire was sequenced with immunoSEQ multiplex PCR; TCRdb's copy has only in-frame clones and lacks some. The sample lists some 190,000 clones, roughly three fifths occurring once. Notes on the study in general: Just one nonresponder means the tie between baseline CD8+ expansion and response stays uncertain. Scalp samples also yield sequences from resident alphabeta T cells of normal skin.

Sequencing used CD4+ T cells sorted from blood, obtained around week 46, from a patient treated with tofacitinib. This sequence originates from a human donor with alopecia areata. The chain uses TRBV2 and TRBJ1-6; TRBD1 is a possible D gene (5 bases). The CDR3, as DNA: TGTGCCAGCAGTGAATTGGGGAGGGGAGGAAATTCACCCCTCCACTTT. Amino acid sequence: CASSELGRGGNSPLHF.